This is a list of T cell receptor beta chains from one sample in a study of blood T cell repertoires in COVID-19. The data were produced by immunoSEQ multiplex PCR, yet TCRdb's version contains in-frame clones alone and is incomplete. This sample has 80,000 to 100,000 clones; more than 90% occur once, and the top ten carry about 4.5%. The specimen was peripheral blood. The source of these receptors is a human donor with active COVID-19. The donor label of this sample is uncertain. Both conserved end residues are trimmed from each CDR3. Clone size is stated in some rows and not others, as once, few, many or a class when expanded.

TRBJ2-5	TRBV9	NA	ASSVVTEETQY
TRBJ2-1	TRBV2	NA	ASSSLAGTSYNEQF
TRBJ1-1	TRBV19	NA	ASSTQTVNTEAF
TRBJ2-3	TRBV28	NA	ASSVSLAGVRDTQY
TRBJ2-1	TRBV10-3	NA	AINEGLAAYNEQF
TRBJ1-3	TRBV15	NA	ATSRGLDSGNTIY
TRBJ2-1	TRBV12-3/TRBV12-4	NA	ASSLQDNEQF
TRBJ2-5	TRBV3-1/TRBV3-2	once	ASSQDTGGPETQY
TRBJ1-1	TRBV6-1	NA	ASSDRAGAYGTEAF
TRBJ1-1	TRBV29-1	NA	SGIKVGGAF
TRBJ1-4	TRBV6-5	NA	ASRLGGVTNEKLF
TRBJ2-2	TRBV5-4	NA	ASSSPSARKNTGELF
TRBJ2-5	TRBV7-9	once	ASSPWGRPQETQY
TRBJ1-5	TRBV7-8	once	ASSLAGAGGREPQH
TRBJ2-2	TRBV9	NA	ASSVAGTFDAGELF
TRBJ2-2	TRBV12-3/TRBV12-4	NA	ASRQRRNGELF
TRBJ1-1	TRBV2	once	ASSEFLGQVKKSGAF
TRBJ1-2	TRBV19	NA	ASSIGSGTTANYGYT
TRBJ2-3	TRBV28	NA	ASTLPSTDTQY
TRBJ2-3	TRBV28	NA	ASRPSGGTQY
TRBJ1-2	TRBV6-5	NA	ASNLRQGTVDGYT
TRBJ1-4	TRBV4-1	NA	ASSQAQGDEKLF
TRBJ2-2	TRBV18	NA	ASSRSGTGELF
TRBJ2-1	TRBV11-3	NA	ASPPREENNEQF
TRBJ1-1	TRBV3-1/TRBV3-2	NA	ASSQDTGNTEAF
TRBJ2-2	TRBV6-5	once	ASTRRAVTGELF
TRBJ2-1	TRBV5-1	NA	ASSPGQGAYNEQF
TRBJ2-1	TRBV24-1	NA	ATSDPGTSGKMEQF
TRBJ2-2	TRBV6-2/TRBV6-3	NA	ASSVAGGSGELF
TRBJ1-3	TRBV3-1/TRBV3-2	NA	ASSSSLLRGNTIY
TRBJ2-3	TRBV7-9	NA	ASSDAGGGMDTQY
TRBJ2-7	TRBV10-3	NA	AIGLLAGQYEQY
TRBJ2-5	TRBV7-2	NA	ASSLLLAGETQY
TRBJ1-5	TRBV6-1	NA	ATHGGGQPQH
TRBJ2-3	TRBV5-1	once	ASRGLAASTDTQY
TRBJ2-2	TRBV23-1	once	ASSQRHRATGELF
TRBJ1-4	TRBV28	NA	ASSSGGQRMF
TRBJ1-4	TRBV21-1	NA	ASTRGQPDELCCEKLF
TRBJ2-7	TRBV14	NA	ASSQDLGAGYEQY
TRBJ2-2	TRBV6-5	NA	ASSYSDRHTGELF
TRBJ2-1	TRBV15	NA	ATSRAGLADEQF
TRBJ1-6	TRBV25-1	NA	ASGQLLDNSPLH
TRBJ1-1	TRBV25-1	NA	ASSELVAGTEAF
TRBJ2-7	TRBV5-6	NA	ASESHRGPSYEQY
TRBJ1-2	TRBV7-8	NA	ASEPRGGPAGYT
TRBJ2-4	TRBV7-2	NA	ASAPGPLSIQY
TRBJ1-3	TRBV5-1	NA	ASSLDDSIGNTIY
TRBJ2-3	TRBV5-5	NA	ASSPRQGAETDTQY
TRBJ2-4	TRBV27	NA	ASGEAGGKNIQY
TRBJ2-5	TRBV16	NA	ASSQQGGGETQY
TRBJ2-4	TRBV11-2	once	ASRPRGISKNIQY
TRBJ2-3	TRBV2	once	ASRIYGTTQY
TRBJ1-1	TRBV19	NA	ASSTAGETEAF